These 22 T cell receptor beta chains came from one sample sequenced in a study of blood T cell repertoires in COVID-19. Clones were read by immunoSEQ multiplex PCR, and TCRdb kept only the in-frame ones, dropping some. The table lists 250,000 to 350,000 clones, around 88% of them singletons, with roughly 1.1% in the top ten. The specimen was peripheral blood. Receptor source: a woman aged 50 to 60 with acute or convalescent COVID-19.

This sequence joins TRBV5-4 and TRBJ2-5; perhaps TRBD1 as D (5 bases). V gave up 5 bases and J gave up 4 bases, with 18 bases separating them. This CDR3 has 15 residues. CDR1 and CDR2 (germline): SGHNT, YYREEE (reference sequence). The CDR3: CASRNLGKGLETQYF. In nucleotides, the CDR3 is TGTGCCAGCAGGAACCTGGGGAAGGGGCTAGAGACCCAGTACTTC.

The V gene is TRBV3-1 (or the pseudogene TRBV3-2), the J gene TRBJ2-3; D perhaps matches TRBD1 (6 bases). The CDR3 is made up of 18 amino acids. Per the germline V gene, CDR1 is LGHDT and CDR2 is YNNKEL (reference sequence). Trimming cost V 1 base and J 1 base, with 18 bases left between them. In DNA, the CDR3 is TGTGCCAGCAGCCAAGTGATCAGGGGTTTCCTCGGCACAGATACGCAGTATTTT. Translation: CASSQVIRGFLGTDTQYF.

The V and J genes are TRBV20-1 and TRBJ2-5, with no clear D. Germline CDR1 reads DFQATT; CDR2 reads SNEGSKA (reference sequence). Trimming took 3 bases from V and 12 from J, leaving 14 bases between them. The CDR3 has 11 amino acids. The CDR3 protein is CSARFQAVEYF. DNA for the CDR3: TGCAGTGCTAGGTTTCAGGCCGTGGAGTACTTC.

The rearrangement links TRBV30 to TRBJ1-1; TRBD1 aligns across 12 bases. The germline V gene has CDR1 GTSNPN and CDR2 SVGIG (reference sequence). Unmatched junction bases numbered 4, after V lost 2 bases and J lost 9 bases. The CDR3 loop spans 13 amino acids. CDR3 residues: CAWSIRDRGQAFF. Here the CDR3 DNA reads TGTGCCTGGAGTATCCGGGACAGGGGGCAAGCTTTCTTT.

The CDR3 DNA reads TGTGCCAGCAGCTTACGGACAGGGGAGCTCGTTTCACCCCTCCACTTT. Translation gives CASSLRTGELVSPLHF. The rearrangement links TRBV7-9 to TRBJ1-6; 9 bases map to TRBD1. Germline CDR1 is SEHNR and CDR2 is FQNEAQ (reference sequence). Losses at the gene ends were 2 bases for V and 9 bases for J; bases not matched to a gene: 8. The CDR3 sequence is 16 residues long.

This clone was seen only a few times. The chain uses TRBV7-2 and TRBJ1-5; the D gene is possibly TRBD1 (5 bases). Looked up from germline, CDR1 is SGHTA and CDR2 is FQGNSA. This CDR3 region has 13 residues. The V end was cut by 3 bases, the J end by 7 bases, with 10 bases between. This chain's CDR3 is CASSLKGNQPQHF. The CDR3, as DNA: TGTGCCAGCAGCTTGAAGGGGAACCAGCCCCAGCATTTT. Full variable domain (rest looked up from reference TRBV7-2 and TRBJ1-5): GAGVSQSPSNKVTEKGKDVELRCDPISGHTALYWYRQSLGQGLEFLIYFQGNSAPDKSGLPSDRFSAERTGGSVSTLTIQRTQQEDSAVYLCASSLKGNQPQHFGDGTRLSIL.

This clone was observed once. The rearrangement links TRBV9 to TRBJ2-1; 9 bases map to TRBD1. The CDR3 length is 15 residues. Trimming took 4 bases from V and 4 from J; bases not matched to a gene: 6. Per germline, CDR1 SGDLS and CDR2 YYNGEE. The CDR3 is CASSTGTGYYNEQFF. CDR3 nucleotides: TGTGCCAGCAGCACCGGGACAGGGTATTACAATGAGCAGTTCTTC.

The genes are TRBV2 and TRBJ1-1; D call uncertain. This CDR3 has 12 residues. Germline V gene lookup returns CDR1 SNHLY and CDR2 FYNNEI. The V gene lost 3 bases and the J gene lost 7 bases, with 9 bases spanning the gap. In DNA form, the CDR3 reads TGTGCCAGCAGTGACCAGGTTTTTGAAGCTTTCTTT. It codes for CASSDQVFEAFF.

Of note for this clone: Other DNA sequences in this specimen translate into the identical CDR3. The rearrangement links TRBV12-3 or TRBV12-4 to TRBJ2-5; D is unclear. Trimming removed 2 bases from V and 2 bases from J, with 6 bases in between. This CDR3 has 13 amino acids. The CDR3 nucleotides are TGTGCCAGCAGTTTAAACAGACAAGAGACCCAGTACTTC. It is translated as CASSLNRQETQYF.

Here the CDR3 DNA reads TGTGCCAGCAACCCGACAGGGGGCGGTTCACCCCTCCACTTT. It is translated as CASNPTGGGSPLHF. The rearrangement uses TRBV6-5 and TRBJ1-6; 10 bases align to TRBD1. J lost 9 bases, V lost 7 bases, and 6 bases had no gene match. Germline CDR1 reads MNHEY; CDR2 reads SVGAGI. This CDR3 has 14 amino acids.

Points on this clone: Compared with germline, one end of the junction differs, possibly owing to a read error. This rearrangement joins TRBV2 to TRBJ1-2; D is unresolved. Germline loops: CDR1 SNHLY, CDR2 FYNNEI. This CDR3 is built from 13 residues. The CDR3: CASSEGRPGGYTF. Written as DNA, the CDR3 is TGTGCCAGCAGCGAAGGACGGCCCGGGGGCTACACCTTC.

V gene TRBV21-1 combines with J gene TRBJ2-7; TRBD1 reflects the table's D call only, with no check against the DNA. TRBV21-1 is noted as a pseudogene. The CDR3 covers 16 residues. As DNA, the CDR3 is TGTGCCAGCAGCCCCCCAAGGGACAGGGTTAGCTACGAGCAGTACGTC. Protein: CASSPPRDRVSYEQYV.

The chain combines TRBV6-5 with TRBJ2-1; 9 bases map to TRBD2. Per germline, CDR1 MNHEY and CDR2 SVGAGI. The CDR3 contains 15 residues. The V and J ends lost 7 bases and 5 bases, in that order; junction bases with no gene match: 9. The CDR3 sequence is CASIFSGSTHNEQFF. The CDR3 DNA sequence: TGTGCCAGCATCTTTAGCGGGAGTACCCACAATGAGCAGTTCTTC.

Concerning this clone: Other DNA sequences in this sample translate to the same CDR3. This chain connects TRBV30 to TRBJ2-3; TRBD1 might be the D (6 bases). The V end lost 2 bases, the J end lost 0 bases, and 6 bases lay between the germline ends. Per the germline V gene, CDR1 is GTSNPN and CDR2 is SVGIG (reference sequence). The CDR3 is made up of 13 amino acids. The CDR3 is CAWSRGSTDTQYF. CDR3 coding DNA: TGTGCCTGGAGTAGGGGGAGCACAGATACGCAGTATTTT. The full variable domain, in which reference TRBV30 and TRBJ2-3 provide the parts outside the CDR3, is SQTIHQWPATLVQPVGSPLSLECTVEGTSNPNLYWYRQAAGRGLQLLFYSVGIGQISSEVPQNLSASRPQDRQFILSSKKLLLSDSGFYLCAWSRGSTDTQYFGPGTRLTVL.

The gene calls are TRBV7-6 and TRBJ2-3; 10 positions match TRBD2. Germline trimming cut 8 bases from V and 4 bases from J; bases unmatched to any gene: 24. The CDR3 covers 20 residues. Germline-derived CDR1 and CDR2 are SGHVS and FNYEAQ. The CDR3 DNA sequence: TGTGCCAGCTCCCAGGGGAGCGGGGGGGCCCTTTCCCTGTACGCAGATACGCAGTATTTT. This codes for CASSQGSGGALSLYADTQYF.

The chain links TRBV28 to TRBJ1-1; no definite D call. V lost 6 bases to trimming and J lost 6 bases, with 14 bases between them. Germline V gene lookup returns CDR1 MDHEN and CDR2 SYDVKM. The CDR3 is 13 residues long. In DNA, the CDR3 is TGTGCCAGCAGGCCCCCATCGAGCTCTGAAGCTTTCTTT. Residues: CASRPPSSSEAFF.

This clone has a handful of counts. The chain recombines TRBV27 with TRBJ1-1, with a weak D call TRBD1 (6 bases). This CDR3 region has 17 residues. Trimming took off 6 bases at V and 1 base at J, with 21 bases between the two ends. CDR1 and CDR2 from the germline V gene are MNHEY and SMNVEV (reference sequence). The CDR3 sequence is CASSLAAHRVANTEAFF. In DNA form, the CDR3 reads TGTGCCAGCAGCTTAGCCGCACACAGGGTCGCGAACACTGAAGCTTTCTTT.

The J gene is TRBJ1-2, the V gene TRBV12-3 or TRBV12-4; D is unresolved. CDR3 length: 13 residues. The V gene lost 3 bases and the J gene lost 2 bases, with 7 bases spanning the gap. CDR3 sequence (DNA): TGTGCCAGCAGTTTTAACGAGAACTATGGCTACACCTTC. Its protein product is CASSFNENYGYTF.

V gene TRBV21-1 combines with J gene TRBJ1-5; TRBD1, the D gene given by the table, was not confirmed from the DNA. TRBV21-1 is noted as a pseudogene. This CDR3 comprises 16 residues. Written as DNA, the CDR3 is TGTGCCAGCAGCAACCCAGACAGGGTTGGCAATCAGCCCCAGCATTTT. Its translation is CASSNPDRVGNQPQHF.

V usage is TRBV21-1 and J usage is TRBJ1-5; TRBD1, as called in the table, went unchecked against the DNA. TRBV21-1 is deemed a pseudogene. The CDR3 is 16 residues long. CDR3 sequence: CASSVYGQGIDQPQHF. In nucleotides, the CDR3 is TGTGCCAGCAGCGTCTACGGACAGGGGATCGATCAGCCCCAGCATTTT.

The rearrangement joins TRBV6-5 to TRBJ1-6; 10 positions agree with TRBD1. The germline gives CDR1 MNHEY, CDR2 SVGAGI. This CDR3 spans 14 amino acids. J was trimmed by 10 bases and V by 5 bases; bases with no gene match: 5. The CDR3 DNA follows: TGTGCCAGCAGTCGGGACAGGGGAGGCTCACCCCTCCACTTT. This codes for CASSRDRGGSPLHF.

The chain is built from TRBV5-6 and TRBJ1-1; D may be TRBD1 (6 bases). The V end was cut by 0 bases, the J end by 3 bases, with 9 bases between. The CDR3 length is 14 residues. Germline V gene data show CDR1 as SGHDT and CDR2 as YYEEEE. The CDR3 DNA reads TGTGCCAGCAGCTTGGGCCAGGGGTACACTGAAGCTTTCTTT. It specifies CASSLGQGYTEAFF. Complete variable domain (other parts from reference TRBV5-6 and TRBJ1-1): DAGVTQSPTHLIKTRGQQVTLRCSPKSGHDTVSWYQQALGQGPQFIFQYYEEEERQRGNFPDRFSGHQFPNYSSELNVNALLLGDSALYLCASSLGQGYTEAFFGQGTRLTVV.